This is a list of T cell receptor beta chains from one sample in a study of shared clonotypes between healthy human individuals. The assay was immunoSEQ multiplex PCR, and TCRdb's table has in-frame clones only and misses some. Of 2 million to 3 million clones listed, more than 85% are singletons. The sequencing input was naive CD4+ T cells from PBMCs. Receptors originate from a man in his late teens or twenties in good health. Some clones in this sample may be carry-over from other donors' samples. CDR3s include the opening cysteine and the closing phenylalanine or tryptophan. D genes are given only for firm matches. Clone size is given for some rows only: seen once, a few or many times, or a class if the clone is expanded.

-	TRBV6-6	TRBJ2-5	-	CASSLTWGQKETQYF	TGTGCCAGCAGCCTCACTTGGGGGCAGAAAGAGACCCAGTACTTC
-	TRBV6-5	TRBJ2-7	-	CASSYSQGAYEQYF	TGTGCCAGCAGTTACTCTCAGGGAGCCTACGAGCAGTACTTC
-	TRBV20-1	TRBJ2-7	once	CSAPLSYEQYF	TGCAGTGCACCACTCTCCTACGAGCAGTACTTC
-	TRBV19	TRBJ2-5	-	CASSAGGPTQETQYF	TGTGCCAGTAGTGCCGGGGGGCCCACCCAAGAGACCCAGTACTTC
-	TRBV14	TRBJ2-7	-	CASSFQVAAEQYF	TGTGCCAGCAGCTTCCAGGTAGCCGCCGAGCAGTACTTC
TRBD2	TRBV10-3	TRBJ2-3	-	CAISVAGGPGTDTQYF	TGTGCCATCAGTGTAGCGGGAGGGCCGGGCACAGATACGCAGTATTTT
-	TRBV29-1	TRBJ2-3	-	CSVIGGTDTQYF	TGCAGCGTTATTGGGGGCACAGATACGCAGTATTTT
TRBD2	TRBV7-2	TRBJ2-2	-	CASSNQLAVNTGELFF	TGTGCCAGCAGCAATCAACTAGCGGTAAACACCGGGGAGCTGTTTTTT
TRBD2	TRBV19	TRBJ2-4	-	CASSPRGAETSAKNIQYF	TGTGCCAGTAGTCCCCGCGGGGCGGAGACTAGCGCCAAAAACATTCAGTACTTC
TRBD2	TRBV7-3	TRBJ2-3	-	CASSSPPGAAGGPTDTQYF	TGTGCCAGCAGCTCCCCCCCCGGGGCAGCGGGAGGGCCAACAGATACGCAGTATTTT
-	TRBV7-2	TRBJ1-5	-	CASSPSPGLQPQHF	TGTGCCAGCAGCCCCTCCCCGGGGCTTCAGCCCCAGCATTTT
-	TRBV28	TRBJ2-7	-	CASSLYLGTETYEQYF	TGTGCCAGCAGTTTATATCTCGGGACGGAGACCTACGAGCAGTACTTC
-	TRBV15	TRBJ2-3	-	CATSRPHGTDTQYF	TGTGCCACCAGCAGACCTCACGGCACAGATACGCAGTATTTT
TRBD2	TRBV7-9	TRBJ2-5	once	CASNLAGGGETQYF	TGTGCCAGCAACCTAGCGGGAGGGGGAGAGACCCAGTACTTC
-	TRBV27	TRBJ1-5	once	CASSLNSGTLNQPQHF	TGTGCCAGCAGTTTAAACTCTGGGACACTTAATCAGCCCCAGCATTTT
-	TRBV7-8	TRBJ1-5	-	CASSLAGRNSNQPQHF	TGTGCCAGCAGCTTAGCGGGGCGGAATAGCAATCAGCCCCAGCATTTT